This T cell receptor (beta chain) is drawn from a study of cytomegalovirus exposure and HLA in healthy donors. Trimming pared 5 bases from V and 3 bases from J, leaving 11 bases between. This CDR3 contains 14 residues. The V gene's germline CDR1 is ENHRY and CDR2 SYGVKD. Some clones are missing from TCRdb's copy, which holds only in-frame ones; the method was immunoSEQ multiplex PCR. The top ten clones hold approximately 7.5% of a sample with 130,000 to 150,000 clones, 70% to 90% of them seen once. To note about this clone: Its specificity is unknown.

Findings and caveats of the study: Both high specificity and high sensitivity reportedly marked the classifier's diagnosis of cytomegalovirus status.

The chain employs TRBV10-3 and TRBJ2-1; D is perhaps TRBD2 (6 bases). Sequencing was done on a sample of PBMCs. The TCR sequence derives from a woman between 18 and 29 years old in good health and CMV-seropositive. The CDR3 loop is CAISHTGVYNEQFF. The CDR3 DNA sequence: TGTGCCATCAGTCATACGGGGGTCTACAATGAGCAGTTCTTC.